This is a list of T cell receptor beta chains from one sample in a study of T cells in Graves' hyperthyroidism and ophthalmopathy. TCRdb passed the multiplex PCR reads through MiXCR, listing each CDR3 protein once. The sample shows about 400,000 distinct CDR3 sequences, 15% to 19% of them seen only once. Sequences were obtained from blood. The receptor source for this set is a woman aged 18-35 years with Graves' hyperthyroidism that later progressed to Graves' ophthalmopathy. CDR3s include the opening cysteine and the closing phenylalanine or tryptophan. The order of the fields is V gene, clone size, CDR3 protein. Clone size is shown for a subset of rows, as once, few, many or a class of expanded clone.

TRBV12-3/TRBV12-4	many	CASSFSREQYF
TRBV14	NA	CASSIRGGRWKSEQYF
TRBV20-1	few	CSAFRNGREGNEQYF
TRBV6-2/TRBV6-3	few	CASSYFSGSTDTQYF
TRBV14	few	CASGGTSYGYTF
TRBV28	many	CASSLQGGETQYF
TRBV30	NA	CAWRGREVVTGELFF
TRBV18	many	CASSPTGLASEDTQYF
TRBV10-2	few	CASSEDWTSGRPLTDTQYF
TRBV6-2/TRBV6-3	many	CASRKQGRQPQHF
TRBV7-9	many	CASSSPSGRTETQYF
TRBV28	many	CASSYLGGLSRTTEAFF
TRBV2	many	CASSDLIVGAGTDTQYF
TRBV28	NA	CAMKQHSGANVLTF
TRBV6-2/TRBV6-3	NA	CASSYSNIVGSGSRPYNEQFF
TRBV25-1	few	CASSNAGGTGELFF
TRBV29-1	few	CSATTGGPYGYTF
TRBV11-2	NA	CASSPVWGETYEQYF
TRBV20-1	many	CSARDPRTSPSTDTQYF
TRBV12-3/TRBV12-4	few	CASSFTRDREVQDEKLFF
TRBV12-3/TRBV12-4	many	CASSWGQATNEKLFF
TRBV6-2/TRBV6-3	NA	CASSHVYEQYF
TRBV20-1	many	CSASLFQSQDGYGYTF
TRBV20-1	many	CSASQMFSGSDGYTF
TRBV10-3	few	CAISAREVGNEQFF
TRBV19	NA	CASIEGTGDYGYTF
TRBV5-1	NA	CASSTPLATSTDTQYF
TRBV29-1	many	CSVEATRQGTYYEQYF
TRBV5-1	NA	CASSLTSGRAGSYEQYF
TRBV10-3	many	CATLTGEVTDTQYF
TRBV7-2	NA	CASSLARDRGLYNEQFF
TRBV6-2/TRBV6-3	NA	CASMWDYNLGPEELFF
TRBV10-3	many	CAISPNWAETQYF
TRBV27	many	CASSSPFSGNQETQYF
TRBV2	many	CASRPQALNSEAFF
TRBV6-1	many	CASSFDRAYEQYF
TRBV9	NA	CASSVGRDGNIQYF
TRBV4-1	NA	CASSQVSEPQETQYF
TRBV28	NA	CASSRIAGDGVYGYTF
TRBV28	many	CASSRTSGMYPYNEQFF
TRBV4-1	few	CASSQAIAAPGTDTQYF
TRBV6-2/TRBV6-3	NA	CASLPTGQGREKLFF
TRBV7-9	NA	CASRDAGGNTEAFF
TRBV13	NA	CASSDDRGFCYTF
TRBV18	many	CASSPWRVGVGEQYF
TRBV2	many	CASSEGRGAYGYTF
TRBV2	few	CASRADLTSKNEQFF
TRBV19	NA	CASSVYLGRTDTQYF
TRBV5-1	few	CASSPGQGSNSPLHF
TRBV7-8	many	CASSFRDEQYF
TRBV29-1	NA	CSVQKDGNLHF
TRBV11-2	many	CASTAPWGKGELFF
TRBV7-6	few	CASGSAGKNEKLFF
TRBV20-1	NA	CSARGLQGGNTEAFF